This TCR beta chain was sequenced in a study of blood T cell repertoires in COVID-19. Study details: Samples came from the United States, Italy and Spain, spanning acute and convalescent COVID-19. From T cells, B-cell-depleted T cells, or PBMCs came the material, which was cDNA or gDNA.

The CDR3 consists of 15 residues. The V and J ends lost 1 base and 3 bases respectively, with 13 bases between them. From germline, CDR1 is SGHTS and CDR2 YDEGEE. This clone was detected only a few times. Original analysis: Reference gene primer amplification in the assay estimated nucleated cell counts. Only in-frame clones appear in the TCRdb table, and some are missing; sequencing was by immunoSEQ multiplex PCR. The DNA gave D and trimming, while V, J and clone size come from that table. The repertoire holds tens of thousands of clones, with over 65% as singletons. This clonotype originated in a human donor in a cohort sampled during active COVID-19. The rearrangement links TRBV5-8 to TRBJ2-5; a weak D match, TRBD1 (8 bases). Source material: peripheral blood. This chain's CDR3 is CASSLTGGGKETQYF. The CDR3, as DNA: TGTGCCAGCAGCTTGACAGGGGGAGGGAAAGAGACCCAGTACTTC.